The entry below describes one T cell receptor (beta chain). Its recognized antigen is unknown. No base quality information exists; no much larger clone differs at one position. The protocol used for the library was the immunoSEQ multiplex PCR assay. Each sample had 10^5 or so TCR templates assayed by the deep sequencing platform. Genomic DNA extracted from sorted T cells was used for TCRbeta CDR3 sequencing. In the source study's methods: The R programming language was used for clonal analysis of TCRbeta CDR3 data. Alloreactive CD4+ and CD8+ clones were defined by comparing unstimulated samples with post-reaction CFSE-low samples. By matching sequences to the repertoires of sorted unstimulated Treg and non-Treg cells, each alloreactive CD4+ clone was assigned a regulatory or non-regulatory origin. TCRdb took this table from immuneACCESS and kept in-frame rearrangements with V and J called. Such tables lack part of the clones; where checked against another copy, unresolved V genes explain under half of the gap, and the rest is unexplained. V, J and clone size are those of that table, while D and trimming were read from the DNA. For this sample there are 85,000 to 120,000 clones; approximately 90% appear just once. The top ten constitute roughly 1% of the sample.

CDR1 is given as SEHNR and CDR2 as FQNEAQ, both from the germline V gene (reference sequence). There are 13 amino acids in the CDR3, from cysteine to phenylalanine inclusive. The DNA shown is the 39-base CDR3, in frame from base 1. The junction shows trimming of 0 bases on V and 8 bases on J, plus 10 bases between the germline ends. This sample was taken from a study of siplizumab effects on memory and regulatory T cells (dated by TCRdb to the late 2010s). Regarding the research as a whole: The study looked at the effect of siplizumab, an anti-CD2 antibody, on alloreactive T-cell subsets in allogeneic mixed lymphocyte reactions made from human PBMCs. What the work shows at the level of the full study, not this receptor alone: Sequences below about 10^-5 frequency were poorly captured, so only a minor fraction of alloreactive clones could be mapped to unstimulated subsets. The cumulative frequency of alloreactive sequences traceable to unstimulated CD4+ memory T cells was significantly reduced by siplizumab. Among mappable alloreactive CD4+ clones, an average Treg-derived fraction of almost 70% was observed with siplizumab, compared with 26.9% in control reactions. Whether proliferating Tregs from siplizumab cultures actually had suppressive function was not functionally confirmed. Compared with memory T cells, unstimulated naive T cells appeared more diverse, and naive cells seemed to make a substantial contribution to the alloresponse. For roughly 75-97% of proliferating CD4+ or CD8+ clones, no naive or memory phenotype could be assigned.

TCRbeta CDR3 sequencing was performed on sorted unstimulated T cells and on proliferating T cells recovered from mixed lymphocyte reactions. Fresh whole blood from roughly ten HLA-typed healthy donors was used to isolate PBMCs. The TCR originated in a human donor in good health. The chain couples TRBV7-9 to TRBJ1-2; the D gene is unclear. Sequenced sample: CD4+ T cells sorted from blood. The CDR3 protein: CASSLAPRIGYTF. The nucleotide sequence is TGTGCCAGCAGCTTAGCGCCTAGAATCGGCTACACCTTC. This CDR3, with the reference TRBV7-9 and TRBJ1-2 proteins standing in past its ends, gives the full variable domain DTGVSQNPRHKITKRGQNVTFRCDPISEHNRLYWYRQTLGQGPEFLTYFQNEAQLEKSRLLSDRFSAERPKGSFSTLEIQRTEQGDSAMYLCASSLAPRIGYTFGSGTRLTVV.